Presented here are 29 T cell receptor beta chains from one specimen sequenced in a study of T-cell memory formation after mild COVID-19. In TCRdb, the 5' RACE reads were re-called with MiXCR into one record per CDR3 protein. The sample holds around 310,000 distinct CDR3 sequences; around 15% are singletons and the top ten take about a fifth. Sequenced: PBMCs or a T cell subset sorted from them (not recorded which). The receptor set was obtained from a man aged 18 to 29 who had mild COVID-19 (a few samples of this study predate the infection). Cell type and time point are not known.

This clonotype was seen only a few times. The chain uses TRBV7-2 and TRBJ2-3, with a possible D match to TRBD1 (6 bases). Looked up from germline, CDR1 is SGHTA and CDR2 is FQGNSA. V lost 2 bases to trimming and J lost 3 bases, with 12 bases between them. The CDR3 runs to 15 residues. The CDR3 reads CASSLTGKWTDTQYF. The CDR3 coding sequence is TGTGCCAGCAGCTTAACAGGGAAGTGGACAGATACGCAGTATTTT.

This clonotype was counted a few times. The chain couples TRBV27 to TRBJ1-1, with unresolved D. V lost 9 bases, J lost 3 bases, and 20 bases lay in between. The CDR3 is 15 amino acids. The germline V gene has CDR1 MNHEY and CDR2 SMNVEV (reference sequence). Here the CDR3 reads CASLFFRDQHTEAFF. The CDR3 DNA follows: TGTGCCAGTCTCTTCTTCCGGGATCAACACACTGAAGCTTTCTTT.

The table lists this clonotype with a few counts. V usage is TRBV11-2 and J usage is TRBJ1-1, with D unclear. This CDR3 has 16 residues. V lost 4 bases to trimming and J lost 7 bases, with 22 bases between them. CDR1 and CDR2 from the germline V gene are SGHAT and FQNNGV. The CDR3 coding sequence is TGTGCCAGCAGCTCGGGAGGGTTAGCTTCGGGCTTTGAAGCTTTCTTT. Translation gives CASSSGGLASGFEAFF.

The J gene is TRBJ2-3, the V gene TRBV20-1; D remains ambiguous. Germline CDR1 reads DFQATT; CDR2 reads SNEGSKA (reference sequence). V was shortened by 6 bases and J by 6 bases, with 10 bases between the two germline ends. The CDR3 spans 11 residues. CDR3: CSATNWDTQYF. The CDR3 coding sequence is TGCAGTGCCACTAACTGGGATACGCAGTATTTT.

This clonotype was observed a handful of times. V is TRBV19 and J is TRBJ2-3, with TRBD1 matching 9 bases. This CDR3 has 14 amino acids. The V gene's germline CDR1 is LNHDA and CDR2 SQIVND (reference sequence). J gave up 3 bases and V 6 bases, and 4 bases lay outside the gene matches. The CDR3 DNA follows: TGTGCCAGTAGGGGGACAGGGACGACAGATACGCAGTATTTT. It is translated as CASRGTGTTDTQYF.

The chain joins TRBV4-1 to TRBJ2-3; no reliable D call. Trimming cost V 0 bases and J 0 bases, with 10 bases left between them. Germline V gives CDR1 MGHRA, CDR2 YSYEKL. This CDR3 contains 16 residues. The CDR3 coding sequence is TGCGCCAGCAGCCAAGACCGGTCAGCGAGCACAGATACGCAGTATTTT. As protein: CASSQDRSASTDTQYF.

There are a few counts of this clonotype. The chain links TRBV7-6 to TRBJ1-1; 9 bases match TRBD1. The CDR3 totals 17 residues. The germline V gene encodes CDR1 SGHVS and CDR2 FNYEAQ. The V and J ends lost 3 bases and 4 bases, in that order; junction bases with no gene match: 12. The CDR3: CASSFSPGQGSGTEAFF. The CDR3 DNA reads TGTGCCAGCAGCTTCTCCCCGGGACAGGGTTCGGGCACTGAAGCTTTCTTT.

This clonotype was recorded a few times. The genes are TRBV11-2 and TRBJ2-2; 8 bases are shared with TRBD2. The CDR3 has 17 residues. Germline V gene data show CDR1 as SGHAT and CDR2 as FQNNGV. The trim removed 4 bases at V and 0 bases at J, leaving 7 bases unmatched. CDR3 region: CASSYRRLATNTGELFF. The CDR3 DNA reads as TGTGCCAGCAGCTATAGACGACTAGCGACGAACACCGGGGAGCTGTTTTTT.

V is TRBV18 and J is TRBJ2-7; TRBD1 agrees at 7 bases. The CDR3 extends over 15 amino acids. V lost 4 bases to trimming and J lost 4 bases; unmatched junction nucleotides: 10. CDR1 KGHSH and CDR2 LQKENI come from the germline V gene. The DNA of the CDR3 is TGTGCCAGCTCACTATTCCCGGGACAGCTATACGAGCAGTACGTC. Residues: CASSLFPGQLYEQYV.

The genes are TRBV20-1 and TRBJ1-2; D call uncertain. The CDR3 runs to 15 residues. Germline V gene lookup returns CDR1 DFQATT and CDR2 SNEGSKA (reference sequence). V lost 2 bases, J lost 0 bases, and 13 bases lay in between. The CDR3 is CSARIWGGPNYGYTF. The CDR3 nucleotides read TGCAGTGCTAGAATATGGGGAGGACCTAACTATGGCTACACCTTC.

This clonotype was observed a few times. The V gene is TRBV7-3, the J gene TRBJ2-5; 10 bases map to TRBD2. Per germline, CDR1 SGHTA and CDR2 FQGTGA. This CDR3 comprises 16 residues. Germline trimming cut 4 bases from V and 0 bases from J; bases unmatched to any gene: 5. CDR3 sequence: CASSSYSGGNQETQYF. Here the CDR3 DNA reads TGTGCCAGCAGCTCGTATAGCGGGGGGAACCAAGAGACCCAGTACTTC. Based on the CDR3 plus reference TRBV7-3 and TRBJ2-5, the full variable domain is GAGVSQTPSNKVTEKGKYVELRCDPISGHTALYWYRQSLGQGPEFLIYFQGTGAADDSGLPNDRFFAVRPEGSVSTLKIQRTERGDSAVYLCASSSYSGGNQETQYFGPGTRLLVL.

Ten or more counts support this clonotype. The DNA for the CDR3 is TGTGCCAGCAGCCGACCGGGGGGTTCCACTGAAGCTTTCTTT. It yields the protein CASSRPGGSTEAFF. This sequence joins TRBV9 and TRBJ1-1; a weak D match, TRBD1 (5 bases). Germline loops: CDR1 SGDLS, CDR2 YYNGEE. V dropped 4 bases and J dropped 4 bases, with 14 bases sitting between them. The CDR3 consists of 14 residues.

The sample holds a few counts of this clonotype. V is TRBV7-2 and J is TRBJ2-7; tentatively, D is TRBD2 (6 bases). Germline V gives CDR1 SGHTA, CDR2 FQGNSA. V was shortened by 1 base and J by 6 bases, with 10 bases between the two germline ends. This CDR3 is built from 13 residues. The CDR3 loop reads CASSLGPSVEQYV. DNA of the CDR3: TGTGCCAGCAGCTTAGGCCCTAGCGTCGAGCAGTACGTC.

This clonotype was recorded at least ten times. V gene TRBV7-3 combines with J gene TRBJ2-7; D gene unclear. V lost 6 bases, J lost 0 bases, and 12 bases lay in between. The CDR3 has 14 residues. Germline assignment: CDR1 SGHTA and CDR2 FQGTGA. CDR3 residues: CASSPGSNSYEQYF. The CDR3 DNA is TGTGCCAGCAGTCCCGGGTCTAACTCCTACGAGCAGTACTTC.

This clonotype occurred a few times. V usage is TRBV3-1 and J usage is TRBJ1-5; D is undetermined. The CDR3 has 14 residues. Germline assignment: CDR1 LGHDT and CDR2 YNNKEL (reference sequence). V shed 0 bases and J shed 7 bases, with 10 bases lying between them. The CDR3 DNA reads TGTGCCAGCAGCCAAGAGGCCAGTGGCCAGCCCCAGCATTTT. This translates into CASSQEASGQPQHF.

The gene calls are TRBV5-5 and TRBJ1-2, with D tentatively TRBD1 (5 bases). CDR3 length: 13 residues. Germline CDR1 SGHKS, CDR2 YYEKEE (reference sequence). V lost 7 bases and J 11 bases, leaving 21 bases between the germline ends. In DNA, the CDR3 is TGTGCCAGCGGACACTGGTCCACCCAGGAGTACACCTTC. Protein sequence: CASGHWSTQEYTF.

The gene calls are TRBV13 and TRBJ2-7; TRBD2 matches at 9 bases. The CDR3 sequence is 15 residues long. J gave up 1 base and V 5 bases, and 6 bases lay outside the gene matches. The germline V gene encodes CDR1 PRHDT and CDR2 FYEKMQ (reference sequence). The CDR3: CASSQLAGESYEQYF. The CDR3 DNA is TGTGCCAGCAGCCAATTAGCGGGGGAGTCCTACGAGCAGTACTTC.

The chain combines TRBV5-6 with TRBJ1-5; TRBD1 aligns across 11 bases. The CDR3 runs to 16 residues. The germline V gene encodes CDR1 SGHDT and CDR2 YYEEEE. The J segment lost 6 bases and the V segment lost 3 bases, leaving 8 bases of the junction unmatched. CDR3 in amino acids: CASSYRTGGAGQPQHF. CDR3 bases: TGTGCCAGCAGCTACCGGACAGGGGGCGCAGGTCAGCCCCAGCATTTT.

This clonotype has only a few counts. The chain is built from TRBV6-4 and TRBJ1-1; maybe TRBD1 (5 bases). Germline CDR1 is MRHNA and CDR2 is SNTAGT. Trimming took 8 bases from V and 0 from J, leaving 10 bases between them. The CDR3 length is 13 residues. The CDR3 is CASGADMNTEAFF. Here the CDR3 DNA reads TGTGCCAGCGGGGCAGACATGAACACTGAAGCTTTCTTT.

V is TRBV6-5 and J is TRBJ1-2; 10 bases align to TRBD1. The germline V gene encodes CDR1 MNHEY and CDR2 SVGAGI. This CDR3 has 16 amino acids. Trimming at V came to 2 bases and at J to 3 bases, leaving 6 bases not matched to a gene. As DNA, the CDR3 is TGTGCCAGCAGTTACGGGACAGGGGCGACGGACTATGGCTACACCTTC. It codes for CASSYGTGATDYGYTF.

This clonotype was detected only a few times. The chain combines TRBV2 with TRBJ1-1; weak D call: TRBD1 (5 bases). The CDR3 is made up of 11 amino acids. The V and J ends lost 11 bases and 5 bases respectively, with 12 bases between them. Germline CDR1 reads SNHLY; CDR2 reads FYNNEI. For the CDR3, the DNA is TGTGCCTGGGCCAGGGAGACTGAAGCTTTCTTT. It yields the protein CAWARETEAFF.

This clonotype has a handful of counts. The rearrangement uses TRBV7-6 and TRBJ1-6; TRBD1 agrees at 10 bases. This CDR3 contains 15 residues. Trimming took 4 bases from V and 9 from J; bases not matched to a gene: 6. The V gene's germline CDR1 is SGHVS and CDR2 FNYEAQ. The CDR3 here is CASSSYDRGPSPLHF. CDR3 nucleotides: TGTGCCAGCAGCTCATACGACAGGGGGCCTTCACCCCTCCACTTT.

This clonotype has a handful of counts. The chain carries TRBV9 and TRBJ2-5, with TRBD1 identical over 7 bases. The CDR3 length is 14 residues. The ends lost 0 bases at V and 4 bases at J; junction bases unmatched: 3. CDR1 SGDLS and CDR2 YYNGEE come from the germline V gene. The CDR3 reads CASSVDGTAETQYF. The CDR3 DNA reads TGTGCCAGCAGCGTAGACGGGACAGCAGAGACCCAGTACTTC.

This clonotype was seen only a few times. The chain is built from TRBV2 and TRBJ2-7; 9 bases match TRBD2. Germline-derived CDR1 and CDR2 are SNHLY and FYNNEI. The CDR3 spans 14 residues. The V gene end was trimmed by 4 bases and the J gene end by 4 bases; junction bases not matched to a gene: 5. CDR3 in DNA: TGTGCCAGCAGTGGGGGGCTAGCGGGGTACGAGCAGTACGTC. Translating it yields CASSGGLAGYEQYV.

V usage is TRBV5-1 and J usage is TRBJ2-3, with a possible D match to TRBD1 (6 bases). From germline, CDR1 is SGHRS and CDR2 YFSETQ. The CDR3 length is 19 residues. Trimming removed 7 bases at V and 7 bases at J, with 34 bases between. CDR3 sequence reads: CASRPRGQFRQEAWNTQYF. The CDR3 DNA sequence: TGCGCCAGCCGGCCTCGGGGACAATTCCGACAGGAAGCTTGGAATACGCAGTATTTT.

This chain connects TRBV12-3 or TRBV12-4 to TRBJ2-3; 10 bases fit TRBD2. The V gene end was trimmed by 2 bases and the J gene end by 3 bases; junction bases not matched to a gene: 5. This CDR3 is 16 amino acids long. This chain's CDR3 is CASSLWSSGGTDTQYF. CDR3 nucleotide sequence: TGTGCCAGCAGTTTATGGTCTAGCGGGGGAACAGATACGCAGTATTTT.

Ten or more counts support this clonotype. The CDR3 DNA sequence: TGCGCCAGCAGCTTGGCATCCCCGGGGAATGAGCAGTTCTTC. This sequence encodes CASSLASPGNEQFF. The chain uses TRBV5-1 and TRBJ2-1; D is perhaps TRBD2 (5 bases). CDR1 SGHRS and CDR2 YFSETQ come from the germline V gene. Deletions cut 0 bases from V and 7 bases from J, with 11 bases between. The CDR3 spans 14 residues. The whole variable domain, remainder taken from reference TRBV5-1 and TRBJ2-1, is KAGVTQTPRYLIKTRGQQVTLSCSPISGHRSVSWYQQTPGQGLQFLFEYFSETQRNKGNFPGRFSGRQFSNSRSEMNVSTLELGDSALYLCASSLASPGNEQFFGPGTRLTVL.

The chain uses TRBV24-1 and TRBJ2-3, with D perhaps matching TRBD2 (6 bases). Trimming took off 9 bases at V and 6 bases at J, with 12 bases between the two ends. This CDR3 is 12 amino acids long. Germline CDR1 KGHDR, CDR2 SFDVKD. The CDR3 is CATSRLGDTQYF. The CDR3 nucleotides are TGTGCCACCTCCAGACTAGGCGATACGCAGTATTTT.

The chain joins TRBV20-1 to TRBJ2-2, with D possibly TRBD1 on 5 matching bases. Trimming pared 6 bases from V and 2 bases from J, leaving 16 bases between. Looked up from germline, CDR1 is DFQATT and CDR2 is SNEGSKA (reference sequence). The CDR3 runs 15 residues. CDR3: CSATASGPNTGELFF. CDR3 nucleotides: TGCAGTGCGACAGCATCCGGGCCAAACACCGGGGAGCTGTTTTTT.